Below are 13 T cell receptor beta chains sequenced from a single sample in a study of T-cell reconstitution after alpha-beta-depleted transplantation in children. Unique molecular identifiers were incorporated when the TCRbeta library was constructed. Via MiXCR, TCRdb re-called the PCR reads, giving one row per CDR3 protein. Of more than 450,000 distinct CDR3 sequences listed, about 16% are singletons. The sample here was PBMCs from the stem cell graft donor, taken from the stem cell graft. The receptors derive from a human donor who donated a stem cell graft to a child with acute lymphoblastic leukemia.

This clonotype came up many times. This sequence joins TRBV7-2 and TRBJ2-1; D gene unclear. Germline V gene data show CDR1 as SGHTA and CDR2 as FQGNSA. The ends were cut back, 1 base at V and 0 bases at J, with 7 bases in the middle. This CDR3 spans 15 amino acids. CDR3 sequence (DNA): TGTGCCAGCAGCTTAGGGGCCAGCTCCTACAATGAGCAGTTCTTC. This sequence encodes CASSLGASSYNEQFF.

This CDR3 is CASSPIGGPSRGEQFF. The CDR3 DNA follows: TGTGCCAGCTCACCAATAGGTGGCCCATCCAGGGGTGAGCAGTTCTTC. The chain has TRBV18 and TRBJ2-1, with D possibly TRBD1 on 6 matching bases. The germline gives CDR1 KGHSH, CDR2 LQKENI. The CDR3 loop spans 16 amino acids. The V end was cut by 2 bases, the J end by 9 bases, with 20 bases between.

This rearrangement joins TRBV3-1 to TRBJ2-3; tentative D call: TRBD2 (7 bases). The CDR3 sequence is 17 residues long. Trimming removed 4 bases from V and 7 bases from J, with 24 bases in between. Germline CDR1 and CDR2: LGHDT and YNNKEL (reference sequence). The CDR3 DNA reads TGTGCCAGCAGCCGGGGGGGCACGGCGGGAGTGCCCCATACGCAGTATTTT. Its translation is CASSRGGTAGVPHTQYF.

V usage is TRBV4-1 and J usage is TRBJ2-1, with TRBD1 identical over 9 bases. This CDR3 has 18 residues. Germline V gene sequence: CDR1 MGHRA, CDR2 YSYEKL. The V gene end was trimmed by 1 base and the J gene end by 5 bases; junction bases not matched to a gene: 12. The CDR3 coding sequence is TGCGCCAGCAGCCAAGGGGTACTGCGGGACAGGGCCCACAATGAGCAGTTCTTC. Protein sequence: CASSQGVLRDRAHNEQFF.

The chain carries TRBV12-3 or TRBV12-4 and TRBJ1-1; D is possibly TRBD1 (6 bases). The V end was cut by 8 bases, the J end by 0 bases, with 19 bases between. The CDR3 contains 16 residues. CDR3 protein: CASVSGGRGLNTEAFF. CDR3 bases: TGTGCCAGCGTCTCGGGGGGGCGGGGGCTGAACACTGAAGCTTTCTTT.

This chain joins TRBV24-1 and TRBJ1-4; D gene uncertain. CDR3 length: 16 residues. Trimming removed 4 bases from V and 0 bases from J, with 11 bases in between. Germline assignment: CDR1 KGHDR and CDR2 SFDVKD. CDR3 region: CATSDGRIATNEKLFF. The CDR3 bases are TGTGCCACCAGTGACGGCAGGATTGCAACTAATGAAAAACTGTTTTTT.

In this sample, this clonotype turned up many times. The V gene is TRBV9, the J gene TRBJ1-2; D is ambiguous. V was clipped by 0 bases and J by 5 bases, with 8 bases between them. CDR3 length equals 13 residues. The germline gives CDR1 SGDLS, CDR2 YYNGEE. The CDR3 here is CASSVDRGYGYTF. For the CDR3, the DNA is TGTGCCAGCAGCGTAGACCGCGGGTATGGCTACACCTTC.

The chain couples TRBV5-1 to TRBJ2-6; D gene uncertain. V gave up 2 bases and J gave up 0 bases, with 9 bases separating them. CDR1 is SGHRS, CDR2 YFSETQ, per germline. The CDR3 covers 16 residues. This CDR3 is CASSFTSGSGANVLTF. CDR3 nucleotides: TGCGCCAGCAGCTTCACGAGTGGCTCTGGGGCCAACGTCCTGACTTTC.

This clonotype has only a few counts. V gene TRBV5-1 combines with J gene TRBJ2-1; 9 nucleotides agree with TRBD1. CDR1 and CDR2 (germline): SGHRS, YFSETQ. The CDR3 sequence is 14 residues long. The J segment lost 10 bases and the V segment lost 4 bases, leaving 9 bases of the junction unmatched. This CDR3 reads CASSIYTGGLEQFF. The CDR3 nucleotides are TGCGCCAGCAGCATATACACAGGGGGCCTCGAGCAGTTCTTC.

This clonotype came up many times. The chain links TRBV14 to TRBJ1-1, with 7 bases lining up with TRBD1. The CDR3 sequence is 15 residues long. In germline, CDR1 is SGHDN, CDR2 FVKESK. Unmatched junction bases numbered 15, after V lost 10 bases and J lost 4 bases. The CDR3 is CATQLLNQGVTEAFF. The DNA for the CDR3 is TGTGCCACCCAACTCCTAAACCAGGGGGTCACTGAAGCTTTCTTT.

The V and J genes are TRBV5-1 and TRBJ2-7; 12 bases are shared with TRBD1. V trimming: 4 bases; J trimming: 7 bases; junction bases outside the gene matches: 9. There are 15 residues in the CDR3. Germline-derived CDR1 and CDR2 are SGHRS and YFSETQ. CDR3 DNA: TGCGCCAGCAGCCAGCCGGGACAGGGGGCTGGGGAGCAGTACTTC. This translates into CASSQPGQGAGEQYF.

J is TRBJ2-5 and V is TRBV4-1; the D gene is possibly TRBD2 (6 bases). V lost 5 bases, J lost 7 bases, and 17 bases lay in between. This CDR3 comprises 14 residues. Germline V gene data show CDR1 as MGHRA and CDR2 as YSYEKL. CDR3 in DNA: TGCGCCAGCAGCTACGCGACAGAGGGAGGGACCCAGTACTTC. This encodes CASSYATEGGTQYF.

This clonotype was counted many times. V is TRBV29-1 and J is TRBJ1-4, with TRBD1 matching over 10 bases. Germline trimming cut 7 bases from V and 8 bases from J; bases unmatched to any gene: 13. The CDR3 has 15 residues. The germline gives CDR1 SQVTM, CDR2 ANQGSEA. The CDR3 nucleotides are TGCAGCGCCGCTGACAGGGGGCGGTGGAACGAAAAACTGTTTTTT. It translates to CSAADRGRWNEKLFF.